One T cell receptor beta chain is described in this entry. Other DNA sequences from this sample encode an identical CDR3 as well. Per the authors' pipeline: The authors estimated nucleated cell counts from reference gene primer amplification. The protocol was immunoSEQ multiplex PCR, while the TCRdb copy is restricted to in-frame clones and leaves out a portion. V and J calls and clone size follow that table, whereas D and trimming were derived from the DNA. In the table there are tens of thousands of clones, roughly 87% of which are singletons. This sample is drawn from a study of blood T cell repertoires in COVID-19. Study-level background: Sites across the United States, Italy and Spain contributed samples from acute and convalescent COVID-19. PBMCs, B-cell-depleted T cells, or T cells were the source of the cDNA or gDNA that made up the material.

The germline V gene encodes CDR1 MNHNS and CDR2 SASEGT. Trimming shortened V by 2 bases and J by 5 bases, and 5 bases separated the two germline ends. There are 12 residues in the CDR3. Sequencing input: peripheral blood. This sequence joins TRBV6-1 and TRBJ2-3; D is unclear. This TCR was recovered from a male donor with acute or convalescent COVID-19. CDR3 protein: CASSERGDTQYF. The CDR3 bases are TGTGCCAGCAGTGAACGCGGAGATACGCAGTATTTT.